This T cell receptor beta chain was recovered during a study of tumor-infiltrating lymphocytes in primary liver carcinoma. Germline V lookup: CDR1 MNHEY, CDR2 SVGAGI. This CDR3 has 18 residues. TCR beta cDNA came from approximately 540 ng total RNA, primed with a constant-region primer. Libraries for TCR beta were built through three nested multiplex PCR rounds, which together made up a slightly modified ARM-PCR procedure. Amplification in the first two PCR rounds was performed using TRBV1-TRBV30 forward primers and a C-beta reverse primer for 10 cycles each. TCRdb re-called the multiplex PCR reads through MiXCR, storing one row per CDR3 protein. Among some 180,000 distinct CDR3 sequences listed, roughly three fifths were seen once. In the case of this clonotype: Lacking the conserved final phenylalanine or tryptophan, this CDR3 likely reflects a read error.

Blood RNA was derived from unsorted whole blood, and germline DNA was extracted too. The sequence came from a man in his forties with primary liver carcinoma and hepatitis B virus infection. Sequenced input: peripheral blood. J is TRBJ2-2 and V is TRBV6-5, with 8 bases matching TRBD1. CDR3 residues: CAISLSLPGQAFTGELFL. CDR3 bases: TGTGCTATTAGTCTCTCTCTTCCGGGACAGGCATTCACCGGGGAGCTGTTTTTG.